The text below deals with one T cell receptor beta chain. Its matching antigen is unknown. Combining a sample-barcoded 5' primer with a J-beta primer mix, a second PCR ran for roughly 6 to 11 cycles. Researchers report that each sample yielded at least 2.5 million CDR3-containing paired-end reads. TCRdb itself ran the 5' RACE reads through MiXCR, one entry per CDR3 protein. The table lists about 1,500,000 distinct CDR3 sequences, around 39% of them singletons, with approximately 7.9% in the top ten. This specimen comes from a study of blood T cells in healthy people across ages. Overall study findings and caveats: A conclusive naive versus antigen-experienced comparison was prevented by the unsorted PBMCs. Donors of long life had a larger count of naive CD4+ cells and greater diversity than aged donors.

Each donor had 7.5 to 10 milliliters of peripheral blood drawn. CDR1 and CDR2 (germline): SGHNT, YENEEA. The length of the CDR3 is 14 residues. V was trimmed by 5 bases and J by 2 bases, leaving 11 bases between them. Material: blood. This TCR was recovered from a woman in her late teens or twenties in good health. The chain is built from TRBV11-3 and TRBJ2-3, with TRBD2 as a possible D gene (5 bases). The CDR3 region is CASSQDSFTDTQYF. The CDR3 DNA sequence: TGTGCCAGCAGCCAGGACTCTTTCACAGATACGCAGTATTTT.